This T cell receptor (beta chain) was captured by sequencing in a study of human T cells and chemical hapten exposure (dated by TCRdb to 2020 to 2023). Background on the whole study: For sensitization, 2% DPC in acetone was applied to a 2 cm by 2 cm area of upper inner arm skin. Libraries were pooled for sequencing, and variation in per-sample TCR yields was attributed mainly to small differences in library volumes within the pool. Blood samples were taken from patients before sensitization (week 0) and at 2, 6 and about 24 weeks after DPC sensitization. In alopecia patients, the study followed how the peripheral blood TCR repertoire changed in vivo over primary and secondary sensitization to diphenylcyclopropenone (DPC), a hapten. Patch testing on the upper back used Finn chambers containing 0.01% DPC, with scoring done after 6 days according to International Contact Dermatitis Research Group standards. Weekly therapeutic DPC doses were additionally applied to the scalp of patients throughout the approximately 23-week study period. Alopecia areata with under or over 50% scalp involvement, alopecia totalis and alopecia universalis were represented in the patient cohort, which was mostly female. For TCR sequencing, blood came from 25 to 35 alopecia patients at anywhere from one to four time points (pre-sensitization, 2, 6 and 24 weeks).

The CDR3 sequence holds 13 residues, the cysteine and phenylalanine included. CDR3 DNA is the only sequence kept; it has 39 bases, read in frame from the first base. Relative to germline, V is missing 6 bases and J is missing 5 bases, with 5 bases of the junction outside any gene match. CDR1 and CDR2 (DFQATT, SNEGSKA) derive from the germline V gene (reference sequence). Only a few counts were recorded for this clonotype. Its cognate antigen has yet to be identified. No qualities accompany the bases; no much larger clone lies one base away. Overall study outcomes, separate from this receptor: All patients had alopecia, a presumed autoimmune disease, so their immune response might differ from that of healthy individuals. Patch test score correlated positively with the number of PT1 expanded TCRs, reaching significance at thresholds 8, 16 and 32 but not at 4. Expanded TCRs formed significantly more large CDR3 similarity clusters than pre-sensitization or healthy control sets, consistent with antigen-driven responses. After repeated subsampling, the strength of the expansion versus patch-test correlation and the threshold at which it became significant changed. DPC sensitization did not change the number of TCRs with a frequency above 1 in 1000, and there was no evidence of changes in global repertoire structure.

The time point label of this sample denotes: patch test 1, 2 weeks after DPC sensitization. What the treatment or condition label conveys for this sample: therapeutic diphenylcyclopropenone sensitization with weekly scalp DPC. At each patch-test visit, blood was drawn before the patch test was applied. Patients were considered eligible if aged 18 to 70, diagnosed with alopecia and deemed suitable for DPC therapy, and patients were excluded if pregnant. Total RNA was extracted from unfractionated whole blood that had been collected in Tempus Blood RNA tubes. Library generation was performed with RACE. The sequencer was a NextSeq 500. During library preparation, unique molecular identifiers were attached to individual cDNA molecules so that TCRs could be counted quantitatively and reproducibly. Both TCR alpha and TCR beta chains were sequenced from each blood RNA sample. The study's processing was this. A median of about 87,000 TCRs per sample was observed, with a range of roughly 20,000 to 700,000. The Decombinator software suite was used to annotate V, J and CDR3 in the TCR reads. Every sample was subsampled to the same number of TCRs (28,000) for the PS versus PT1 abundance plots. Expanded TCRs were defined as absent before sensitization and observed at least eight times at the 2-week time point. The public sequencing data were trimmed at Q25 with fastp and processed into clonotypes with MiXCR by TCRdb, which kept only in-frame beta chains. A single entry per CDR3 protein holds the most common genes and DNA from its merged rows. Clone size and V and J calls follow TCRdb, not the original study. In all, the sample holds under 450,000 distinct CDR3 sequences, and more than 4.5% of those were seen once. Approximately 2.5% of the sample lies in the top ten.

The sequence derives from a woman in her forties or fifties with alopecia areata. Some clones in this sample may be carry-over from other donors' samples. This specimen was whole blood, taken in connection with sensitization to the hapten diphenylcyclopropenone (DPC). The sequence links TRBV20-1 to TRBJ1-4, with 8 central nucleotides matching TRBD1. DNA sequence: TGCAGTGCAGGGGACAGGAGAAATGAAAAACTGTTTTTT. Protein translation: CSAGDRRNEKLFF.